This entry describes one T cell receptor beta chain. This clone was observed a few times. Its specific antigen is unknown. Given a much more abundant clone one base away, this may be a read error. To prepare the library, PCR was applied. The listed sequencing device is Illumina HiSeq 4000. High-throughput sequencing was used to profile the TCR beta-chain CDR3 region of each patient. The authors' analysis ran thus. The researchers built a classifier to tell apart papillary thyroid cancer patients with distant metastasis, based on CDR3 differences among clinicopathological groups. The Shannon index was used to assess repertoire diversity, and the Morisita-Horn index was used to assess tumor-blood repertoire similarity. Through fastp at Q25 and MiXCR, TCRdb rebuilt clones from the public reads, retaining in-frame beta chains. The authors' filters were not applied to this entry. In this sample the table shows 42,000 or so clones, about 19% of which occur a single time. The top ten clones comprise around 15% of the sample.

Reading the germline V gene gives CDR1 SQVTM and CDR2 ANQGSEA. Including cysteine and phenylalanine, the CDR3 has 13 amino acids. The sequence is cut down to CDR3 DNA, 39 bases in frame from base 1. V and J are trimmed by 7 bases and 5 bases, and the gene matches miss 5 bases of the junction. The sample comes from a study of metastatic and nonmetastatic thyroid tumors (TCRdb year 2020). Context from the whole study: Repertoires from peripheral blood and from tumor or nodule tissue samples of malignant and benign thyroid patients were compared. The paper as a whole reports these results and caveats: In both blood and tumor samples, malignant tumors were reported to have significantly higher TCR beta diversity than benign nodules.

No treatment had been received by any patient before thyroid surgery. Using T-cell receptor beta sequencing, the researchers looked back retrospectively at clinical samples from patients, gathered between the early 2010s and the late 2010s. The receptor's source is a female donor with papillary thyroid cancer or a benign thyroid nodule (not recorded which). Some clones in this sample may be carry-over from other donors' samples. Sequencing input: tumor tissue. The chain is made from TRBV29-1 and TRBJ2-3; TRBD1 fits 11 bases in the junction. Read as DNA, the sequence is TGCAGCGACAGGACAGGGGGCATAGATACGCAGTATTTT. This is translated as CSDRTGGIDTQYF.